The 30 T cell receptor beta chains given below trace back to one sample, sequenced in a study of blood T cell repertoires in COVID-19. Data came from immunoSEQ multiplex PCR; TCRdb stores just in-frame clones and leaves some out. The profile shows 98,000 or so clones, about 90% of them singletons. The sequenced material came from peripheral blood. These receptors were taken from a human donor in a cohort sampled during active COVID-19.

This chain joins TRBV5-1 and TRBJ2-1; weak D call: TRBD1 (5 bases). CDR1 is SGHRS, CDR2 YFSETQ, per germline. Trimming removed 1 base at V and 7 bases at J, with 12 bases between. The CDR3 is 14 residues long. CDR3 nucleotide sequence: TGCGCCAGCAGCTTGTACCTCAGGGATAATGAGCAGTTCTTC. Translated: CASSLYLRDNEQFF.

The chain links TRBV27 to TRBJ1-4; D is uncertain. The germline V and J ends were trimmed by 3 bases and 8 bases, with 10 bases remaining between them. Germline-derived CDR1 and CDR2 are MNHEY and SMNVEV (reference sequence). The CDR3 totals 13 residues. The CDR3 loop is CASSFGGMEKLFF. CDR3 sequence (DNA): TGTGCCAGCAGTTTTGGCGGGATGGAAAAACTGTTTTTT.

The V call is TRBV19, the J call TRBJ2-1, with TRBD2 identical over 16 bases. V shed 5 bases and J 7 bases; nucleotides not matched to a gene: 11. The CDR3 is 18 amino acids. Germline lookup yields CDR1 LNHDA and CDR2 SQIVND (reference sequence). CDR3 sequence reads: CASSPGTSGRASWNEQFF. The CDR3 DNA reads TGTGCCAGTAGTCCGGGGACTAGCGGGAGGGCCTCATGGAATGAGCAGTTCTTC.

V is TRBV7-9 and J is TRBJ2-3, with D maybe TRBD2 (6 bases). Trimming took off 1 base at V and 2 bases at J, with 10 bases between the two ends. From germline, CDR1 is SEHNR and CDR2 FQNEAQ (reference sequence). CDR3 length equals 15 residues. The CDR3 reads CASSLDQRVTDTQYF. The CDR3 nucleotides read TGTGCCAGCAGCTTAGATCAGCGGGTCACAGATACGCAGTATTTT. Filled out from reference TRBV7-9 and TRBJ2-3, the complete variable domain reads DTGVSQNPRHKITKRGQNVTFRCDPISEHNRLYWYRQTLGQGPEFLTYFQNEAQLEKSRLLSDRFSAERPKGSFSTLEIQRTEQGDSAMYLCASSLDQRVTDTQYFGPGTRLTVL.

This rearrangement joins TRBV6-5 to TRBJ1-2; D is ambiguous. V lost 5 bases and J 8 bases, leaving 21 bases between the germline ends. CDR3 size: 15 residues. Germline V gene data show CDR1 as MNHEY and CDR2 as SVGAGI. Here the CDR3 DNA reads TGTGCCAGCAGTCCCCGACCCCAGCTGGAGCGCGGCTACACCTTC. This encodes CASSPRPQLERGYTF.

A word on this clone: This CDR3 is also generated by other DNA sequences in the sample. The chain combines TRBV7-9 with TRBJ2-3, with 9 bases matching TRBD2. J was trimmed by 0 bases and V by 6 bases; bases with no gene match: 10. The V gene's germline CDR1 is SEHNR and CDR2 FQNEAQ (reference sequence). The CDR3 runs 17 residues. Here the CDR3 reads CASSTFLAGPSTDTQYF. CDR3 bases: TGTGCCAGCAGTACTTTTCTAGCGGGACCTAGCACAGATACGCAGTATTTT. Based on the CDR3 plus reference TRBV7-9 and TRBJ2-3, the full variable domain is DTGVSQNPRHKITKRGQNVTFRCDPISEHNRLYWYRQTLGQGPEFLTYFQNEAQLEKSRLLSDRFSAERPKGSFSTLEIQRTEQGDSAMYLCASSTFLAGPSTDTQYFGPGTRLTVL.

The chain couples TRBV28 to TRBJ2-3; 11 nucleotides match TRBD2. CDR1 is MDHEN and CDR2 is SYDVKM in the germline V gene. After removal of 1 base from V and 0 bases from J, the junction contained 0 bases not matched to a gene. The CDR3 covers 16 residues. CDR3 sequence (DNA): TGTGCCAGCAGTTTATCTAGCGGGGGGAGCACAGATACGCAGTATTTT. Its protein product is CASSLSSGGSTDTQYF.

J is TRBJ1-5 and V is TRBV6-1, with 11 bases lining up with TRBD1. Germline CDR1 reads MNHNS; CDR2 reads SASEGT. This CDR3 has 19 residues. V trimming: 1 base; J trimming: 4 bases; junction bases outside the gene matches: 12. The chain's CDR3 is CASSEGDRRGTGGNQPQHF. In DNA, the CDR3 is TGTGCCAGCAGTGAAGGGGACAGACGGGGGACAGGGGGGAATCAGCCCCAGCATTTT.

V usage is TRBV10-2 and J usage is TRBJ1-2, with 7 bases matching TRBD1. This CDR3 comprises 14 residues. The germline V gene encodes CDR1 WSHSY and CDR2 SAAADI. V shed 6 bases, J shed 1 base, and the junction held 5 bases outside the gene matches. The CDR3 DNA reads as TGCGCCAGCAGGGCGGGACAGAATAACTATGGCTACACCTTC. It yields the protein CASRAGQNNYGYTF.

Concerning this clone: Other DNA sequences in the sample encode the same CDR3. The CDR3 sequence is CASSLRAGGTDTQYF. In DNA, the CDR3 is TGTGCCAGCAGCCTCCGAGCGGGAGGGACAGATACGCAGTATTTT. V usage is TRBV5-6 and J usage is TRBJ2-3; 10 nucleotides match TRBD2. From germline, CDR1 is SGHDT and CDR2 YYEEEE. Trimming cost V 4 bases and J 3 bases; bases outside gene matches: 5. The CDR3 extends over 15 amino acids.

The chain recombines TRBV19 with TRBJ2-1; 7 bases align to TRBD1. V lost 4 bases and J lost 7; bases outside the gene matches: 7. Germline loops: CDR1 LNHDA, CDR2 SQIVND (reference sequence). The CDR3 length is 14 residues. The CDR3 DNA follows: TGTGCCAGTAGTACCGTGGACAGGCGGAATGAGCAGTTCTTC. Translation: CASSTVDRRNEQFF.

This clone appeared a few times. The CDR3 DNA reads TGTGCCAGTAGGAAACGACAGGCAGTCTCCTACAATGAGCAGTTCTTC. Residues: CASRKRQAVSYNEQFF. The rearrangement links TRBV19 to TRBJ2-1, with D possibly TRBD1 on 6 matching bases. V was pared by 6 bases and J by 0 bases, with 15 bases between. The CDR3 sequence is 16 residues long. Germline CDR1 LNHDA, CDR2 SQIVND (reference sequence).

The chain links TRBV5-1 to TRBJ2-7; 8 bases align to TRBD2. Germline loops: CDR1 SGHRS, CDR2 YFSETQ. This CDR3 is built from 14 residues. The V and J ends lost 0 bases and 6 bases, in that order; junction bases with no gene match: 5. DNA of the CDR3: TGCGCCAGCAGCTTGGACGGGAGGGGTAGCGAGCAGTACTTC. It yields the protein CASSLDGRGSEQYF.

The chain recombines TRBV2 with TRBJ2-3; tentative D call: TRBD2 (5 bases). Trimming left V 3 bases short and J 2 bases short, with 9 bases between. Germline CDR1 is SNHLY and CDR2 is FYNNEI. The CDR3 length is 14 residues. The DNA of the CDR3 is TGTGCCAGCAGTGACCAGCGGCTCACAGATACGCAGTATTTT. The encoded protein is CASSDQRLTDTQYF.

V gene TRBV7-2 combines with J gene TRBJ1-1; 12 bases match TRBD1. The germline gives CDR1 SGHTA, CDR2 FQGNSA. V was pared by 4 bases and J by 1 base, with 7 bases of the junction left unmatched. The CDR3 has 17 amino acids. The CDR3 DNA is TGTGCCAGCAGCTGGGGGGACAGGGGGCCGGGGAACACTGAAGCTTTCTTT. This encodes CASSWGDRGPGNTEAFF.

CDR3 loop: CASSSTGNNSPLHF. As DNA, the CDR3 is TGTGCCAGCAGCTCTACAGGGAACAATTCACCCCTCCACTTT. V gene TRBV13 combines with J gene TRBJ1-6; D is possibly TRBD1 (6 bases). Germline assignment: CDR1 PRHDT and CDR2 FYEKMQ (reference sequence). The CDR3 spans 14 residues. The germline V and J ends were trimmed by 4 bases and 7 bases, with 11 bases remaining between them. Full variable domain (outside the CDR3, taken from reference TRBV13 and TRBJ1-6): AAGVIQSPRHLIKEKRETATLKCYPIPRHDTVYWYQQGPGQDPQFLISFYEKMQSDKGSIPDRFSAQQFSDYHSELNMSSLELGDSALYFCASSSTGNNSPLHFGNGTRLTVT.

This rearrangement joins TRBV2 to TRBJ2-3, with D uncertain. Deletions cut 2 bases from V and 6 bases from J, with 6 bases between. Germline CDR1 SNHLY, CDR2 FYNNEI. The CDR3 contains 12 residues. CDR3 region: CASSERLDTQYF. The DNA of the CDR3 is TGTGCCAGCAGTGAACGGTTGGATACGCAGTATTTT.

The J gene is TRBJ1-4, the V gene TRBV27; D unresolved. CDR3 length: 14 residues. The V and J ends lost 8 bases and 0 bases respectively, with 10 bases between them. Germline V gene data show CDR1 as MNHEY and CDR2 as SMNVEV (reference sequence). The CDR3 loop is CASRRVATNEKLFF. CDR3 in DNA: TGTGCCAGCCGTCGGGTTGCAACTAATGAAAAACTGTTTTTT.

The chain combines TRBV2 with TRBJ1-2, with D unclear. The CDR3 is made up of 14 amino acids. The V and J ends lost 3 bases and 0 bases respectively, with 8 bases between them. Per the germline V gene, CDR1 is SNHLY and CDR2 is FYNNEI. CDR3 protein: CASSDGGSNYGYTF. DNA for the CDR3: TGTGCCAGCAGTGACGGCGGCTCTAACTATGGCTACACCTTC. Filled out from reference TRBV2 and TRBJ1-2, the complete variable domain reads EPEVTQTPSHQVTQMGQEVILRCVPISNHLYFYWYRQILGQKVEFLVSFYNNEISEKSEIFDDQFSVERPDGSNFTLKIRSTKLEDSAMYFCASSDGGSNYGYTFGSGTRLTVV.

The chain joins TRBV7-9 to TRBJ1-6, with 7 nucleotides matching TRBD1. This CDR3 has 17 residues. Germline assignment: CDR1 SEHNR and CDR2 FQNEAQ (reference sequence). V lost 6 bases to trimming and J lost 10 bases; unmatched junction nucleotides: 18. CDR3 residues: CASSLVRDSLTGSPLHF. CDR3 DNA: TGTGCCAGCAGTCTGGTACGGGACAGCCTAACTGGGTCACCCCTCCACTTT.

This clone occurred a few times. The gene calls are TRBV28 and TRBJ2-7, with D uncertain. Germline V CDR1 and CDR2: MDHEN, SYDVKM. Trimming shortened V by 6 bases and J by 3 bases, and 18 bases separated the two germline ends. CDR3 length equals 15 residues. CDR3 in amino acids: CASSPPERRSYEQYF. The CDR3 bases are TGTGCCAGCAGCCCACCTGAGAGAAGGAGCTACGAGCAGTACTTC.

V usage is TRBV3-1 (or the pseudogene TRBV3-2) and J usage is TRBJ1-3, with a weak D call TRBD1 (5 bases). Trimming took 7 bases from V and 0 from J, leaving 10 bases between them. This CDR3 region has 14 residues. Germline V lookup: CDR1 LGHDT, CDR2 YNNKEL (reference sequence). The chain's CDR3 is CASTPGLSGNTIYF. DNA for the CDR3: TGTGCCAGCACCCCAGGGCTCTCTGGAAACACCATATATTTT.

The gene calls are TRBV9 and TRBJ2-2, with TRBD1 matching over 7 bases. The germline V gene has CDR1 SGDLS and CDR2 YYNGEE. Trimming cost V 4 bases and J 0 bases; bases outside gene matches: 6. The CDR3 has 16 residues. The CDR3 DNA sequence: TGTGCCAGCAGCCCAGGGACAGTCGCGAACACCGGGGAGCTGTTTTTT. The encoded protein is CASSPGTVANTGELFF.

This chain joins TRBV28 and TRBJ1-6; perhaps TRBD1 as D (5 bases). The CDR3 runs to 18 residues. The V end was cut by 3 bases, the J end by 1 base, with 16 bases between. CDR1 MDHEN and CDR2 SYDVKM come from the germline V gene. This CDR3 reads CASSFPTQEGSYNSPLHF. The CDR3 nucleotides are TGTGCCAGCAGTTTCCCTACACAGGAGGGGTCCTATAATTCACCCCTCCACTTT.

This chain joins TRBV5-1 and TRBJ1-1; no clear D gene. The CDR3 covers 12 residues. Looked up from germline, CDR1 is SGHRS and CDR2 is YFSETQ. Trimming removed 6 bases at V and 7 bases at J, with 13 bases between. In DNA, the CDR3 is TGCGCCAGCAAGGAGCCGGGAGGTGAAGCTTTCTTT. Translated, it gives CASKEPGGEAFF.

The rearrangement links TRBV14 to TRBJ2-7, with D hard to call. The CDR3 runs to 12 residues. V was clipped by 3 bases and J by 3 bases, with 6 bases between them. CDR1 is SGHDN, CDR2 FVKESK, per germline. CDR3 nucleotide sequence: TGTGCCAGCAGCCAGTCAGTCTACGAGCAGTACTTC. Translated, it gives CASSQSVYEQYF.

The chain is built from TRBV2 and TRBJ1-2, with D perhaps matching TRBD1 (5 bases). V dropped 5 bases and J dropped 4 bases, with 20 bases sitting between them. Germline V gene data show CDR1 as SNHLY and CDR2 as FYNNEI. The CDR3 spans 16 residues. The CDR3 loop reads CASSRERDPSFYGYTF. DNA of the CDR3: TGTGCCAGCAGTAGAGAGCGGGACCCTTCCTTCTATGGCTACACCTTC.

This clone was counted only a few times. CDR3 sequence reads: CASSGGTGSEKLFF. The CDR3 nucleotides are TGTGCCAGCAGTGGGGGGACAGGGAGTGAAAAACTGTTTTTT. The V gene is TRBV2, the J gene TRBJ1-4, with 9 nucleotides matching TRBD1. J gave up 7 bases and V 4 bases, and 4 bases lay outside the gene matches. The CDR3 runs to 14 residues. In germline, CDR1 is SNHLY, CDR2 FYNNEI.

The genes are TRBV6-6 and TRBJ2-1; TRBD2 aligns across 10 bases. This CDR3 is 14 amino acids long. The V and J ends lost 4 bases and 6 bases, in that order; junction bases with no gene match: 3. Germline loops: CDR1 MNHNY, CDR2 SVGAGI (reference sequence). The CDR3 sequence is CASSWVAGGNEQFF. The CDR3 DNA sequence: TGTGCCAGCAGTTGGGTAGCGGGAGGCAATGAGCAGTTCTTC.

The rearrangement joins TRBV18 to TRBJ1-1, with TRBD1 matching over 9 bases. Germline V lookup: CDR1 KGHSH, CDR2 LQKENI. The CDR3 runs 15 residues. Trimming cost V 6 bases and J 1 base; bases outside gene matches: 6. CDR3 sequence reads: CASSSSGQGNTEAFF. CDR3 nucleotide sequence: TGTGCCAGCTCTTCGTCGGGACAGGGGAACACTGAAGCTTTCTTT.